Only one count was recorded for the clone carrying this TCR beta chain. Autoimmune disease history or systemic immunosuppression was exclusionary. Trimming stripped 1 base from V and 3 bases from J, with 11 bases between. There are 15 residues in the CDR3. Germline V gene sequence: CDR1 SGHKS, CDR2 YYEKEE (reference sequence). The sample originates from a study of OX40 agonist ivuxolimab in advanced cancers. TCRdb's table, derived via immunoSEQ multiplex PCR, lists solely in-frame clones and lacks some. The table shows 65,000 to 70,000 clones, with around 91% occurring only once. The chain is built from TRBV5-5 and TRBJ2-1; unclear D gene. The input for sequencing was CD4+ or CD8+ T cells sorted from blood, taken in a trial of the OX40 agonist ivuxolimab. This clonotype was obtained from an adult with an advanced solid tumor such as melanoma, head and neck, liver or kidney cancer. CDR3 region: CASSLTLGDYNEQFF. CDR3 sequence (DNA): TGTGCCAGCAGCTTGACGCTTGGGGACTACAATGAGCAGTTCTTC. Full variable domain (outside the CDR3, taken from reference TRBV5-5 and TRBJ2-1): DAGVTQSPTHLIKTRGQQVTLRCSPISGHKSVSWYQQVLGQGPQFIFQYYEKEERGRGNFPDRFSARQFPNYSSELNVNALLLGDSALYLCASSLTLGDYNEQFFGPGTRLTVL.